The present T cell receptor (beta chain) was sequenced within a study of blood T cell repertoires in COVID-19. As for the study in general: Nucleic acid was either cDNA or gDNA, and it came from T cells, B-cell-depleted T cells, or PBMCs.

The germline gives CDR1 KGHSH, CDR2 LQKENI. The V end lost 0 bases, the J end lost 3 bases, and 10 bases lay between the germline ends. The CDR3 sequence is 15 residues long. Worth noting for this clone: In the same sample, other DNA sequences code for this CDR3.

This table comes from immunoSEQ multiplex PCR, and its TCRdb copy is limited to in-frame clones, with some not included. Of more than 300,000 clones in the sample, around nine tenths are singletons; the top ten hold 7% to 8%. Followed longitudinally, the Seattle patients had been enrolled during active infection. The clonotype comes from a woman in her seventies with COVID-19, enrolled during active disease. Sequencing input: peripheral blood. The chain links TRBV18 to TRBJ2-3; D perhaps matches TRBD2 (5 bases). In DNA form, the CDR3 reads TGTGCCAGCTCACCACCGGGAGCCTCTACAGATACGCAGTATTTT. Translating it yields CASSPPGASTDTQYF. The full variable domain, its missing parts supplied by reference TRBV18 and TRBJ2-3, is NAGVMQNPRHLVRRRGQEARLRCSPMKGHSHVYWYRQLPEEGLKFMVYLQKENIIDESGMPKERFSAEFPKEGPSILRIQQVVRGDSAAYFCASSPPGASTDTQYFGPGTRLTVL.